This T cell receptor (beta chain) came from a study of CD8+ T cells in alopecia areata. Lesional scalp punch biopsies and peripheral blood came from alopecia areata patients. Germline trimming cut 6 bases from V and 3 bases from J; bases unmatched to any gene: 16. This CDR3 has 18 amino acids. Per the germline V gene, CDR1 is SEHNR and CDR2 is FQNEAQ (reference sequence). cDNA serving as the sequencing template came from extracted, reverse transcribed RNA. TCRdb's table, derived via immunoSEQ multiplex PCR, lists solely in-frame clones and lacks some. The table includes some 120,000 clones, about 50% detected once.

V and J are TRBV7-9 and TRBJ1-2; 10 bases match TRBD1. The source of this sequence is a human donor with alopecia areata. Sample: NKG2D-low CD8+ T cells sorted from blood. CDR3: CASRSTRDRGLRHYGYTF. The CDR3 DNA reads TGTGCCAGCAGATCCACCCGGGACAGGGGCCTACGCCACTATGGCTACACCTTC.